These 19 T cell receptor beta chains originate from one sample sequenced in a study of beta chain features in type 1 diabetes. The study, taken as a whole, reports: Shortening of TCRB CDR3s, moderate but significant, appeared in all four CD4+ subsets of Type 1 diabetes patients.

Isolated RNA was reverse transcribed in full, so expressed TCRB transcripts were sequenced. Clones were read by immunoSEQ multiplex PCR, and TCRdb kept only the in-frame ones, dropping some. The sample yields roughly 350,000 clones, 8.5% to 10% seen once. Their antigens are not known. The sample comprised central memory CD4+ T cells from blood. Every receptor here comes from a man aged 25-45 years with type 1 diabetes.

A few counts support this clone. One junction end disagrees with the germline gene, perhaps due to a read error. The V call is TRBV5-4, the J call TRBJ1-1; 9 positions match TRBD1. Germline V gene lookup returns CDR1 SGHNT and CDR2 YYREEE (reference sequence). The CDR3 runs 15 residues. The DNA for the CDR3 is TGCGCCAGCAGCCAAGCGGGACAGGGTGGGACTGAAGCTTTCTTT. Its translation: CASSQAGQGGTEAFF.

This clone was seen a handful of times. The CDR3 loop is CASSYDRGEQFF. CDR3 in DNA: TGCGCCAGCAGCTACGACAGGGGGGAGCAGTTCTTC. The chain is built from TRBV5-1 and TRBJ2-1; 9 bases align to TRBD1. With 3 bases clipped from V and 10 bases from J, the junction kept 2 bases outside the gene matches. The CDR3 spans 12 residues. Germline CDR1 and CDR2: SGHRS and YFSETQ.

The V and J genes are TRBV5-4 and TRBJ2-4; 10 nucleotides line up with TRBD2. This CDR3 comprises 15 residues. The ends lost 4 bases at V and 7 bases at J; junction bases unmatched: 8. Germline loops: CDR1 SGHNT, CDR2 YYREEE (reference sequence). CDR3 bases: TGTGCCAGCAGCCGGGCCGGGACTAGCGCTAACATTCAGTACTTC. Amino acid sequence: CASSRAGTSANIQYF. Full variable domain (outside the CDR3, taken from reference TRBV5-4 and TRBJ2-4): ETGVTQSPTHLIKTRGQQVTLRCSSQSGHNTVSWYQQALGQGPQFIFQYYREEENGRGNFPPRFSGLQFPNYSSELNVNALELDDSALYLCASSRAGTSANIQYFGAGTRLSVL.

This chain connects TRBV28 to TRBJ2-6; unclear D gene. This CDR3 is 15 amino acids long. The V end was cut by 5 bases, the J end by 0 bases, with 8 bases between. Germline CDR1 and CDR2: MDHEN and SYDVKM. DNA for the CDR3: TGTGCCAGCAGTCGTGTGAGCTCTGGGGCCAACGTCCTGACTTTC. Protein: CASSRVSSGANVLTF.

This clone has only a few counts. This sequence joins TRBV27 and TRBJ1-2, with TRBD1 matching 8 bases. The germline V gene has CDR1 MNHEY and CDR2 SMNVEV (reference sequence). Trimming at V came to 6 bases and at J to 8 bases, leaving 8 bases not matched to a gene. The CDR3 is made up of 13 amino acids. The chain's CDR3 is CASSPQGAGGYTF. CDR3 nucleotide sequence: TGTGCCAGCAGCCCCCAGGGGGCGGGAGGCTACACCTTC.

This clone was picked up many times. The V gene is TRBV6-1, the J gene TRBJ2-5; 9 nucleotides align to TRBD1. Germline CDR1 MNHNS, CDR2 SASEGT. With 2 bases clipped from V and 2 bases from J, the junction kept 3 bases outside the gene matches. The CDR3 totals 15 residues. DNA for the CDR3: TGTGCCAGCAGTGAACGGGACAGGGTACAAGAGACCCAGTACTTC. Translated: CASSERDRVQETQYF.

CDR3 sequence: CASSLGPRSTDTQYF. Here the CDR3 DNA reads TGTGCCAGCAGCTTAGGGCCCAGGAGCACAGATACGCAGTATTTT. The chain links TRBV7-6 to TRBJ2-3; D uncertain. Germline V gives CDR1 SGHVS, CDR2 FNYEAQ. Trimming took 1 base from V and 0 from J, leaving 8 bases between them. The CDR3 is 15 residues long. The full variable domain, completed using reference TRBV7-6 and TRBJ2-3, is GAGVSQSPRYKVTKRGQDVALRCDPISGHVSLYWYRQALGQGPEFLTYFNYEAQQDKSGLPNDRFSAERPEGSISTLTIQRTEQRDSAMYRCASSLGPRSTDTQYFGPGTRLTVL.

The V gene is TRBV28, the J gene TRBJ2-7, with unresolved D. The V end lost 7 bases, the J end lost 2 bases, and 12 bases lay between the germline ends. Germline V gene data show CDR1 as MDHEN and CDR2 as SYDVKM. The CDR3 runs to 13 residues. In DNA form, the CDR3 reads TGTGCCAGCACCCTAAGGTCCCCCTACGAGCAGTACTTC. This translates into CASTLRSPYEQYF.

This chain joins TRBV11-2 and TRBJ2-7; the D gene is possibly TRBD1 (6 bases). CDR3 length: 14 amino acids. Trimming pared 5 bases from V and 1 base from J, leaving 12 bases between. Germline V gene data show CDR1 as SGHAT and CDR2 as FQNNGV. This chain's CDR3 is CASSAGTKSYEQYF. CDR3 DNA: TGTGCCAGCAGCGCCGGGACAAAATCCTACGAGCAGTACTTC. The complete variable domain, with remaining parts taken from reference TRBV11-2 and TRBJ2-7, reads EAGVAQSPRYKIIEKRQSVAFWCNPISGHATLYWYQQILGQGPKLLIQFQNNGVVDDSQLPKDRFSAERLKGVDSTLKIQPAKLEDSAVYLCASSAGTKSYEQYFGPGTRLTVT.

The table lists this clone with a few counts. The chain links TRBV2 to TRBJ2-1; D call uncertain. V lost 5 bases, J lost 6 bases, and 8 bases lay in between. The CDR3 spans 12 residues. Germline V gene sequence: CDR1 SNHLY, CDR2 FYNNEI. CDR3 in amino acids: CASSPLANEQFF. The CDR3 nucleotides are TGTGCCAGCAGTCCCTTGGCCAATGAGCAGTTCTTC.

The chain carries TRBV5-1 and TRBJ2-6; D not resolved. The CDR3 sequence is 17 residues long. Germline-derived CDR1 and CDR2 are SGHRS and YFSETQ. V lost 0 bases to trimming and J lost 0 bases, with 10 bases between them. This CDR3 reads CASSLGGSTSGANVLTF. The CDR3 coding sequence is TGCGCCAGCAGCTTGGGGGGATCAACCTCTGGGGCCAACGTCCTGACTTTC.

This clone was seen many times. The genes are TRBV6-5 and TRBJ2-7, with D perhaps TRBD1 (6 bases). Trimming left V 6 bases short and J 6 bases short, with 12 bases between. The CDR3 is made up of 12 amino acids. The germline V gene encodes CDR1 MNHEY and CDR2 SVGAGI. CDR3 protein: CASRPQGFEQYF. CDR3 sequence (DNA): TGTGCCAGCAGGCCACAGGGATTCGAGCAGTACTTC.

Ten or more counts support this clone. The CDR3 spells CASSQVVLLVGDNEQFF. The DNA for the CDR3 is TGCGCCAGCAGCCAAGTAGTTCTACTAGTTGGGGACAATGAGCAGTTCTTC. The V gene is TRBV4-1, the J gene TRBJ2-1, with D tentatively TRBD2 (5 bases). V was cut by 1 base and J by 5 bases, with 18 bases left in between. CDR1 is MGHRA and CDR2 is YSYEKL in the germline V gene. This CDR3 has 17 amino acids.

This clone came up a few times. The gene calls are TRBV30 and TRBJ1-5; D remains ambiguous. The germline V gene encodes CDR1 GTSNPN and CDR2 SVGIG (reference sequence). The CDR3 spans 16 residues. Deletions cut 1 base from V and 0 bases from J, with 13 bases between. The CDR3 reads CAWSDPGLISNQPQHF. The CDR3 DNA reads TGTGCCTGGAGTGATCCCGGACTCATTAGCAATCAGCCCCAGCATTTT. Looking up the rest from reference TRBV30 and TRBJ1-5 gives the full variable domain: SQTIHQWPATLVQPVGSPLSLECTVEGTSNPNLYWYRQAAGRGLQLLFYSVGIGQISSEVPQNLSASRPQDRQFILSSKKLLLSDSGFYLCAWSDPGLISNQPQHFGDGTRLSIL.

The sample holds a few counts of this clone. Other DNA sequences in this sample translate to the same CDR3. The chain employs TRBV6-4 and TRBJ1-1; D uncertain. Germline V gene sequence: CDR1 MRHNA, CDR2 SNTAGT. The CDR3 covers 13 residues. Trimming removed 6 bases from V and 1 base from J, with 9 bases in between. For the CDR3, the DNA is TGTGCCAGCAGAAGGACGGGGAACACTGAAGCTTTCTTT. It codes for CASRRTGNTEAFF.

The V call is TRBV7-2, the J call TRBJ2-2, with TRBD2 identical over 8 bases. This CDR3 is 14 amino acids long. V was clipped by 5 bases and J by 6 bases; unmatched bases: 5. Per germline, CDR1 SGHTA and CDR2 FQGNSA. In DNA, the CDR3 is TGTGCCAGCAGCCAAGAGGGACTAGCCGGGGAGCTGTTTTTT. Amino acid sequence: CASSQEGLAGELFF.

This clone was observed many times. The chain uses TRBV2 and TRBJ2-1, with TRBD2 matching 14 bases. Trimming removed 6 bases from V and 9 bases from J; junction bases left unmatched: 1. The CDR3 is 13 residues long. Germline V gene data show CDR1 as SNHLY and CDR2 as FYNNEI. CDR3 DNA sequence: TGTGCCAGCAGCGGGACTAGCGGGGGTGAGCAGTTCTTC. It translates to CASSGTSGGEQFF.

V is TRBV11-3 and J is TRBJ1-1; D not certain. CDR1 is SGHNT, CDR2 YENEEA, per germline. The V end lost 3 bases, the J end lost 3 bases, and 8 bases lay between the germline ends. The CDR3 is 13 residues long. The CDR3 is CASSLRMDTEAFF. CDR3 DNA sequence: TGTGCCAGCAGCTTGCGCATGGACACTGAAGCTTTCTTT.

A few counts support this clone. The rearrangement joins TRBV27 to TRBJ2-1, with D maybe TRBD2 (7 bases). This CDR3 contains 17 residues. V lost 5 bases, J lost 6 bases, and 23 bases lay in between. Germline CDR1 is MNHEY and CDR2 is SMNVEV (reference sequence). The CDR3 bases are TGTGCCAGCAGTAGGAGGACAGTTCCGGGACTACCCAATGAGCAGTTCTTC. Translation gives CASSRRTVPGLPNEQFF.